The entry below gives a single T cell receptor beta chain sequence along with its context. The data derive from a study of blood T cell repertoires in COVID-19. Data came from immunoSEQ multiplex PCR; TCRdb stores just in-frame clones and leaves some out. The sample lists roughly 200,000 clones; 90% were seen once. Recovered status in Cohort 3 required two negative PCRs, clearance, or symptom resolution. J lost 2 bases, V lost 0 bases, and 7 bases had no gene match. The CDR3 covers 17 residues. CDR1 is MGHRA, CDR2 YSYEKL, per germline. This chain joins TRBV4-1 and TRBJ2-3; TRBD2 agrees at 8 bases. The receptor was isolated from a man younger than 40 who had recovered from COVID-19. Sequenced material: PBMCs or T cells enriched from blood (not recorded which). CDR3 amino acids: CASSQESSGGFTDTQYF. DNA for the CDR3: TGCGCCAGCAGCCAAGAATCAAGCGGGGGATTCACAGATACGCAGTATTTT.